Shown below are 30 T cell receptor beta chains from a single sample sequenced in a study of blood T cell repertoires in COVID-19. The repertoire was sequenced with immunoSEQ multiplex PCR; TCRdb's copy has only in-frame clones and lacks some. The sample includes 250,000 or so clones, around nine tenths seen only once; the top ten take roughly 4.9%. Sequencing input: peripheral blood. The receptors come from a woman aged 60-75 years with COVID-19, enrolled during active disease.

This rearrangement joins TRBV6-6 to TRBJ1-1; 7 nucleotides align to TRBD1. The germline V gene has CDR1 MNHNY and CDR2 SVGAGI (reference sequence). CDR3 length: 15 amino acids. Germline trimming cut 6 bases from V and 6 bases from J; bases unmatched to any gene: 13. CDR3 nucleotides: TGTGCCAGCAGGGATCGGACAGGCCGTGTGGCTGAAGCTTTCTTT. It codes for CASRDRTGRVAEAFF.

The chain combines TRBV24-1 with TRBJ1-2, with a tentative D call TRBD1 (6 bases). Germline CDR1 reads KGHDR; CDR2 reads SFDVKD. The ends were cut back, 3 bases at V and 0 bases at J, with 10 bases in the middle. The CDR3 has 15 residues. The CDR3 nucleotides are TGTGCCACCAGTGATAGGACAGAAGCTAACTATGGCTACACCTTC. Its protein is CATSDRTEANYGYTF.

The V call is TRBV4-3, the J call TRBJ1-4; D gene uncertain. Germline loops: CDR1 LGHNA, CDR2 YSLEER. This CDR3 comprises 12 residues. V dropped 1 base and J dropped 7 bases, with 4 bases sitting between them. CDR3 residues: CASSQVSEKLFF. CDR3 nucleotides: TGCGCCAGCAGCCAAGTCAGTGAAAAACTGTTTTTT.

The V gene is TRBV29-1, the J gene TRBJ1-5, with D perhaps TRBD1 (6 bases). Trimming removed 6 bases at V and 10 bases at J, with 25 bases between. The CDR3 has 15 amino acids. Per germline, CDR1 SQVTM and CDR2 ANQGSEA. CDR3 region: CSVAKIGGFNGPQHF. CDR3 DNA: TGCAGCGTCGCCAAAATAGGGGGTTTCAATGGACCCCAGCATTTT. The entire variable domain, with the rest obtained from reference TRBV29-1 and TRBJ1-5, is as follows: SAVISQKPSRDICQRGTSLTIQCQVDSQVTMMFWYRQQPGQSLTLIATANQGSEATYESGFVIDKFPISRPNLTFSTLTVSNMSPEDSSIYLCSVAKIGGFNGPQHFGDGTRLSIL.

The CDR3 loop is CASSHGRANYGYTF. As DNA, the CDR3 is TGTGCCAGCAGCCACGGCCGGGCTAACTATGGCTACACCTTC. This chain joins TRBV16 and TRBJ1-2, with D uncertain. Germline V gene lookup returns CDR1 KGHSY and CDR2 FQNENV. The CDR3 is 14 amino acids. V was clipped by 3 bases and J by 0 bases, with 8 bases between them.

The chain links TRBV3-1 (or the pseudogene TRBV3-2) to TRBJ2-1, with a tentative D call TRBD2 (6 bases). The CDR3 covers 17 residues. The V gene's germline CDR1 is LGHDT and CDR2 YNNKEL (reference sequence). Trimming stripped 3 bases from V and 7 bases from J, with 22 bases between. CDR3 region: CASSHLISGHSGNEQFF. The CDR3 coding sequence is TGTGCCAGCAGCCACCTCATTAGCGGCCACTCGGGAAATGAGCAGTTCTTC.

The genes are TRBV11-3 and TRBJ2-5, with a tentative D call TRBD2 (6 bases). Germline V gene lookup returns CDR1 SGHNT and CDR2 YENEEA. V lost 1 base and J lost 2, with 11 bases in between. CDR3 length equals 15 residues. The CDR3 nucleotides are TGTGCCAGCAGCTTAGGAGCGGGCAAACAAGAGACCCAGTACTTC. Protein product: CASSLGAGKQETQYF.

V and J are TRBV5-1 and TRBJ2-7; 10 positions match TRBD1. Germline values: CDR1 SGHRS, CDR2 YFSETQ. V was pared by 5 bases and J by 2 bases, with 4 bases of the junction left unmatched. The length of the CDR3 is 14 residues. This chain's CDR3 is CASRSGQGPYEQYF. The DNA of the CDR3 is TGCGCCAGCAGGTCGGGACAGGGGCCCTACGAGCAGTACTTC.

The CDR3 loop reads CASSLSGDYGYTF. CDR3 in DNA: TGTGCCAGCAGCTTGAGCGGGGACTATGGCTACACCTTC. The rearrangement joins TRBV5-4 to TRBJ1-2; D remains ambiguous. Trimming cost V 1 base and J 3 bases, with 7 bases left between them. The CDR3 extends over 13 amino acids. Germline values: CDR1 SGHNT, CDR2 YYREEE (reference sequence). The full variable domain, completed using reference TRBV5-4 and TRBJ1-2, is ETGVTQSPTHLIKTRGQQVTLRCSSQSGHNTVSWYQQALGQGPQFIFQYYREEENGRGNFPPRFSGLQFPNYSSELNVNALELDDSALYLCASSLSGDYGYTFGSGTRLTVV.

This rearrangement joins TRBV11-1 to TRBJ2-3; TRBD2 matches at 9 bases. The CDR3 consists of 15 residues. The trim removed 1 base at V and 6 bases at J, leaving 5 bases unmatched. CDR1 is SGHAT, CDR2 FQDESV, per germline (reference sequence). CDR3 in DNA: TGTGCCAGCAGCTTAGATATAGCGGGAGTGGATACGCAGTATTTT. It codes for CASSLDIAGVDTQYF.

The chain recombines TRBV5-1 with TRBJ2-7; D is uncertain. Germline values: CDR1 SGHRS, CDR2 YFSETQ. This CDR3 has 12 amino acids. Trimming stripped 0 bases from V and 4 bases from J, with 5 bases between. CDR3 coding DNA: TGCGCCAGCAGCTTGGTCCGTTACGAGCAGTACTTC. It codes for CASSLVRYEQYF.

This chain connects TRBV28 to TRBJ2-7, with a possible D match to TRBD2 (6 bases). Trimming pared 7 bases from V and 0 bases from J, leaving 13 bases between. The CDR3 length is 14 residues. Germline lookup yields CDR1 MDHEN and CDR2 SYDVKM. The CDR3 region is CASIGTRRSYEQYF. The CDR3 nucleotides read TGTGCCAGCATTGGGACTCGACGCTCCTACGAGCAGTACTTC.

V usage is TRBV9 and J usage is TRBJ1-1; D possibly corresponds to TRBD1 (6 bases). Germline lookup yields CDR1 SGDLS and CDR2 YYNGEE. V lost 4 bases, J lost 0 bases, and 10 bases lay in between. The CDR3 is 14 residues long. The CDR3 region is CASSLRTVNTEAFF. The CDR3 DNA is TGTGCCAGCAGCCTCCGGACAGTGAACACTGAAGCTTTCTTT.

The V gene is TRBV5-4, the J gene TRBJ1-2; D unresolved. Germline-derived CDR1 and CDR2 are SGHNT and YYREEE (reference sequence). The CDR3 length is 15 residues. V lost 6 bases to trimming and J lost 7 bases, with 22 bases between them. The CDR3 sequence is CASNPGGSELFGYTF. DNA of the CDR3: TGTGCCAGCAACCCAGGAGGGTCGGAGTTGTTTGGCTACACCTTC.

This chain joins TRBV9 and TRBJ2-7; 8 bases are a match to TRBD2. This CDR3 is 14 amino acids long. The V gene end was trimmed by 4 bases and the J gene end by 7 bases; junction bases not matched to a gene: 10. Germline CDR1 and CDR2: SGDLS and YYNGEE. CDR3 loop: CASSLRAGAGEQYF. CDR3 nucleotide sequence: TGTGCCAGCAGCCTGCGAGCGGGAGCAGGGGAGCAGTACTTC.

The chain joins TRBV4-1 to TRBJ2-3; 13 bases match TRBD2. Germline V gene lookup returns CDR1 MGHRA and CDR2 YSYEKL. V was pared by 3 bases and J by 4 bases, with 4 bases of the junction left unmatched. This CDR3 comprises 16 residues. CDR3 protein: CASSHRLAGGADTQYF. For the CDR3, the DNA is TGCGCCAGCAGCCACCGACTAGCGGGAGGCGCAGATACGCAGTATTTT.

The CDR3 coding sequence is TGTGCCACCAGTGTGAGGGTCACCGGGGAGCTGTTTTTT. Residues: CATSVRVTGELFF. The chain is built from TRBV24-1 and TRBJ2-2; D is possibly TRBD2 (5 bases). V gave up 5 bases and J gave up 4 bases, with 7 bases separating them. The germline V gene encodes CDR1 KGHDR and CDR2 SFDVKD. This CDR3 has 13 amino acids.

The rearrangement joins TRBV11-3 to TRBJ2-1; 14 nucleotides align to TRBD2. The CDR3 length is 15 residues. Germline V gene data show CDR1 as SGHNT and CDR2 as YENEEA. The junction had 4 bases not matched to a gene; V was cut back by 3 bases and J by 9 bases. CDR3 sequence (DNA): TGTGCCAGCAGCTTCTCCGGGACTAGCGGGAGTGAGCAGTTCTTC. Its protein product is CASSFSGTSGSEQFF. The full variable domain, rest sourced from reference TRBV11-3 and TRBJ2-1, is EAGVVQSPRYKIIEKKQPVAFWCNPISGHNTLYWYLQNLGQGPELLIRYENEEAVDDSQLPKDRFSAERLKGVDSTLKIQPAELGDSAVYLCASSFSGTSGSEQFFGPGTRLTVL.

This CDR3 reads CASSLGTQGVSNQPQHF. DNA for the CDR3: TGTGCCAGCAGTTTGGGGACACAGGGGGTTAGCAATCAGCCCCAGCATTTT. The V and J genes are TRBV28 and TRBJ1-5; 8 bases map to TRBD1. The length of the CDR3 is 17 residues. Germline V gene lookup returns CDR1 MDHEN and CDR2 SYDVKM. V lost 3 bases and J lost 0; bases outside the gene matches: 7.

V gene TRBV3-1 (or the pseudogene TRBV3-2) combines with J gene TRBJ1-4, with a weak D call TRBD1 (5 bases). The germline gives CDR1 LGHDT, CDR2 YNNKEL (reference sequence). The CDR3 is 16 amino acids. V dropped 4 bases and J dropped 0 bases, with 12 bases sitting between them. The CDR3 region has the DNA TGTGCCAGCAGCCGTGGAGGGGAGGCAACTAATGAAAAACTGTTTTTT. Translation: CASSRGGEATNEKLFF.

This clone has a single count. This rearrangement joins TRBV7-2 to TRBJ1-6; D remains ambiguous. V was pared by 0 bases and J by 9 bases, with 12 bases between. Germline CDR1 and CDR2: SGHTA and FQGNSA. The CDR3 is 15 residues long. The CDR3 here is CASSLAGGSGSPLHF. CDR3 nucleotides: TGTGCCAGCAGCTTAGCGGGCGGGTCTGGTTCACCCCTCCACTTT.

The V gene is TRBV2, the J gene TRBJ2-6; 11 bases match TRBD1. With V trimmed by 5 bases and J by 0 bases, 6 bases remained unmatched. Per germline, CDR1 SNHLY and CDR2 FYNNEI. The CDR3 is 18 residues long. CDR3 region: CASSPRGTGGSGANVLTF. Written as DNA, the CDR3 is TGTGCCAGCAGTCCAAGGGGGACAGGGGGCTCTGGGGCCAACGTCCTGACTTTC.

The chain joins TRBV9 to TRBJ2-1; TRBD2 matches 15 bases. Germline CDR1 is SGDLS and CDR2 is YYNGEE. This CDR3 region has 18 residues. After removal of 4 bases from V and 1 base from J, the junction contained 6 bases not matched to a gene. The CDR3: CASSYGLAGGSSYNEQFF. The CDR3 coding sequence is TGTGCCAGCAGCTACGGACTAGCGGGAGGGTCGTCCTACAATGAGCAGTTCTTC.

This chain links TRBV20-1 with TRBJ1-5; possible D gene TRBD1, 6 bases. CDR3 length: 11 amino acids. V was clipped by 4 bases and J by 7 bases, with 8 bases between them. The V gene's germline CDR1 is DFQATT and CDR2 SNEGSKA (reference sequence). DNA of the CDR3: TGCAGTGCTAAGGGGGGGCAGCCCCAGCATTTT. It encodes CSAKGGQPQHF.

This clone was detected only once. The genes are TRBV5-1 and TRBJ2-3; no reliable D call. The V gene's germline CDR1 is SGHRS and CDR2 YFSETQ. This CDR3 spans 15 amino acids. The V end was cut by 1 base, the J end by 2 bases, with 11 bases between. The CDR3, as DNA: TGCGCCAGCAGCTTGTTTGGCAGACTCACAGATACGCAGTATTTT. Protein: CASSLFGRLTDTQYF.

The V call is TRBV5-1, the J call TRBJ2-3; D gene unclear. Germline-derived CDR1 and CDR2 are SGHRS and YFSETQ. Trimming took 0 bases from V and 6 from J, leaving 8 bases between them. The CDR3 contains 13 residues. CDR3 sequence: CASSLGARDTQYF. The CDR3 DNA reads TGCGCCAGCAGCTTGGGGGCCCGGGATACGCAGTATTTT.

The chain joins TRBV7-3 to TRBJ2-1; 10 nucleotides agree with TRBD2. The length of the CDR3 is 15 residues. The V segment lost 5 bases and the J segment 6 bases; nucleotides outside the gene matches: 7. In germline, CDR1 is SGHTA, CDR2 FQGTGA. The CDR3 here is CASSLGLAETNEQFF. For the CDR3, the DNA is TGTGCCAGCAGCCTAGGACTAGCGGAAACCAATGAGCAGTTCTTC. The full variable domain, its missing parts supplied by reference TRBV7-3 and TRBJ2-1, is GAGVSQTPSNKVTEKGKYVELRCDPISGHTALYWYRQSLGQGPEFLIYFQGTGAADDSGLPNDRFFAVRPEGSVSTLKIQRTERGDSAVYLCASSLGLAETNEQFFGPGTRLTVL.

The chain employs TRBV15 and TRBJ1-5, with TRBD1 identical over 9 bases. The CDR3 spans 17 residues. Germline CDR1 reads LNHNV; CDR2 reads YYDKDF (reference sequence). Trimming at V came to 0 bases and at J to 3 bases, leaving 6 bases not matched to a gene. CDR3 bases: TGTGCCACCAGCAGAGACAGGGGGACAGGGATCAATCAGCCCCAGCATTTT. Translation gives CATSRDRGTGINQPQHF.

With regard to this clone: The sample contains more than one DNA sequence encoding this CDR3. The chain employs TRBV5-4 and TRBJ1-2; D is unclear. The germline gives CDR1 SGHNT, CDR2 YYREEE (reference sequence). The V end lost 0 bases, the J end lost 3 bases, and 6 bases lay between the germline ends. The CDR3 is 13 amino acids. Written as DNA, the CDR3 is TGTGCCAGCAGCTTGGCCGGGGACTATGGCTACACCTTC. Translating gives CASSLAGDYGYTF.

The chain carries TRBV5-1 and TRBJ2-5, with TRBD2 as a possible D gene (5 bases). The V end lost 4 bases, the J end lost 4 bases, and 11 bases lay between the germline ends. CDR1 and CDR2 from the germline V gene are SGHRS and YFSETQ. The CDR3 extends over 13 amino acids. CDR3 region: CASSRESGETQYF. DNA of the CDR3: TGCGCCAGCAGCCGGGAATCCGGAGAGACCCAGTACTTC.